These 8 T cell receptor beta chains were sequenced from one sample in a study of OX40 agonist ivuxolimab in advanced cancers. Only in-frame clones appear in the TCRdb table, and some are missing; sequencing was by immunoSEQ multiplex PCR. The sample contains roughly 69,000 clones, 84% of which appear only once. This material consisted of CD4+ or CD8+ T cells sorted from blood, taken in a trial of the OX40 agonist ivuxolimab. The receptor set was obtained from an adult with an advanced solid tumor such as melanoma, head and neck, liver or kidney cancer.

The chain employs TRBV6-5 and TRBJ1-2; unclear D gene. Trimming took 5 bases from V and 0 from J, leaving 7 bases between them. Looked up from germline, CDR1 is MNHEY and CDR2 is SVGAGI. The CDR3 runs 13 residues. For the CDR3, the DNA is TGTGCCAGCAGTCCGGCCTCTAACTATGGCTACACCTTC. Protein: CASSPASNYGYTF.

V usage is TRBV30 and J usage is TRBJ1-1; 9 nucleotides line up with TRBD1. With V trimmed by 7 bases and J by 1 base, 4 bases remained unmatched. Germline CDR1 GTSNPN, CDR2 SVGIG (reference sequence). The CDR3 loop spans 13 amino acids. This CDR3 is CAFQGQGNTEAFF. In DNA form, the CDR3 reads TGTGCCTTCCAGGGACAGGGGAACACTGAAGCTTTCTTT.

In DNA form, the CDR3 reads TGTGCCAGTAGTATAGTTAAAGCGAAGGGGGTCGGCACTGAAGCTTTCTTT. Its translation is CASSIVKAKGVGTEAFF. The V call is TRBV19, the J call TRBJ1-1; D might be TRBD1 (6 bases). The germline gives CDR1 LNHDA, CDR2 SQIVND (reference sequence). The CDR3 is 17 residues long. Trimming removed 1 base from V and 4 bases from J, with 19 bases in between.

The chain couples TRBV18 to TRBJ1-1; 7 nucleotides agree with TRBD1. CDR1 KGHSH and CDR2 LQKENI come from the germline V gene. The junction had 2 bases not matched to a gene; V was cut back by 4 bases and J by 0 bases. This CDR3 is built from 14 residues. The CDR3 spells CASSQQGLNTEAFF. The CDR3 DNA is TGTGCCAGCTCACAACAGGGGCTGAACACTGAAGCTTTCTTT.

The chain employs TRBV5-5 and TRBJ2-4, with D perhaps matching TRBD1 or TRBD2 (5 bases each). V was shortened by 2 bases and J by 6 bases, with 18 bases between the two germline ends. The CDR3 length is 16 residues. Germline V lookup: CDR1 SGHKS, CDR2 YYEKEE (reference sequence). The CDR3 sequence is CASSLLAQGEGNIQYF. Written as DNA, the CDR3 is TGTGCCAGCAGCTTACTCGCGCAGGGAGAGGGAAACATTCAGTACTTC.

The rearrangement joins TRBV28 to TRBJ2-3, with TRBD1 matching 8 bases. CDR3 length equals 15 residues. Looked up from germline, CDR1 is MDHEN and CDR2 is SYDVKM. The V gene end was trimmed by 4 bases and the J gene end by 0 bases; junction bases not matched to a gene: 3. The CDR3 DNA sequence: TGTGCCAGCAGTTACGGACAGGGAAGCACAGATACGCAGTATTTT. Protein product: CASSYGQGSTDTQYF.

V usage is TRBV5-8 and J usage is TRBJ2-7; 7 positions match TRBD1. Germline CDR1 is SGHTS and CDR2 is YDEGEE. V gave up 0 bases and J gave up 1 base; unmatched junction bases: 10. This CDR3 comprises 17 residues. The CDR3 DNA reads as TGTGCCAGCAGCTTGGCCCCGACAGGGATAAGGTCCTACGAGCAGTACTTC. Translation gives CASSLAPTGIRSYEQYF.

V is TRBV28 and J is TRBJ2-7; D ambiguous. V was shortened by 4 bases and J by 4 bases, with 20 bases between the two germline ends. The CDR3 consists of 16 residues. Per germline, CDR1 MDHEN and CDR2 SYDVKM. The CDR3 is CASSSPRTSPFYEQYF. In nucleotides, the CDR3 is TGTGCCAGCAGTTCCCCACGCACTTCACCCTTTTACGAGCAGTACTTC.